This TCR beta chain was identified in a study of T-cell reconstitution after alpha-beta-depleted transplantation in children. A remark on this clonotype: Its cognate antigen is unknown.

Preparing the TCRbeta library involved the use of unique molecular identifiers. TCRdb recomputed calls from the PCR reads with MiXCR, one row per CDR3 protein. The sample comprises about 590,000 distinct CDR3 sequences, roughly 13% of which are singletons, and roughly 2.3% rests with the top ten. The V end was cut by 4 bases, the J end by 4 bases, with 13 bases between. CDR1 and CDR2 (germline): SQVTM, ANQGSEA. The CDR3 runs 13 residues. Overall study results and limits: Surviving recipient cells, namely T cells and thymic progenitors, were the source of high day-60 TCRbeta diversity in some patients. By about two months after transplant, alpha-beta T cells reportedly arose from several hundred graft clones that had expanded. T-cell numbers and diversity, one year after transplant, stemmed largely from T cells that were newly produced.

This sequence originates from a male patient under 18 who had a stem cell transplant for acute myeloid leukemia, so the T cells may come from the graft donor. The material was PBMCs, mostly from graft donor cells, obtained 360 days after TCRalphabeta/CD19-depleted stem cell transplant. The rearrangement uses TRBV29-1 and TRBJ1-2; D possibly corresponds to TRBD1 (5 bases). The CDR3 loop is CSVGDGFGYGYTF. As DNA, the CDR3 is TGCAGCGTTGGGGACGGATTCGGCTATGGCTACACCTTC.